This is a list of T cell receptor beta chains from one sample in a study of blood T cell repertoires in COVID-19. Profiled with immunoSEQ multiplex PCR; TCRdb holds only in-frame clones, not every one. The sample yields 200,000 to 250,000 clones, around nine tenths seen once. The sequenced material came from peripheral blood. All receptors come from a man in his 60s with acute or convalescent COVID-19. Each CDR3 is given with its conserved first and last residue. Each record gives: V gene, J gene, D gene, clone size, CDR3 DNA, CDR3 protein. D genes are given only for firm matches. Clone size is given for some rows only: seen once, a few or many times, or a class if the clone is expanded.

v_call: TRBV7-2; j_call: TRBJ1-1; d_call: .; clone_size: .; cdr3_nt: TGTGCCAGCAGCCCATGGGCCCGGGAGGCTGAAGCTTTCTTT; cdr3_aa: CASSPWAREAEAFF
v_call: TRBV18; j_call: TRBJ2-7; d_call: TRBD2; clone_size: .; cdr3_nt: TGTGCCAGCTCACCACCGGCTAGCGGGGCATACGAGCAGTACTTC; cdr3_aa: CASSPPASGAYEQYF
v_call: TRBV5-4; j_call: TRBJ1-3; d_call: TRBD1; clone_size: few; cdr3_nt: TGTGCCAGCAGCTTGGACAGGGGGCTGTCTGGAAACACCATATATTTT; cdr3_aa: CASSLDRGLSGNTIYF
v_call: TRBV19; j_call: TRBJ2-5; d_call: .; clone_size: .; cdr3_nt: TGTGCCAGTAGTCTACAGGGCCCAGAGACCCAGTACTTC; cdr3_aa: CASSLQGPETQYF
v_call: TRBV7-9; j_call: TRBJ1-6; d_call: .; clone_size: .; cdr3_nt: TGTGCCAGCAGCGCGACAGGAGGAAATTCACCCCTCCACTTT; cdr3_aa: CASSATGGNSPLHF
v_call: TRBV5-1; j_call: TRBJ1-5; d_call: TRBD1; clone_size: .; cdr3_nt: TGCGCCAGCAGTCTACAGGGGGCTGGTCAGCCCCAGCATTTT; cdr3_aa: CASSLQGAGQPQHF
v_call: TRBV3-1/TRBV3-2; j_call: TRBJ1-6; d_call: TRBD1; clone_size: .; cdr3_nt: TGTGCCAGCAGCCCCGGGACAGGGAGGAAAAATAATTCACCCCTCCACTTT; cdr3_aa: CASSPGTGRKNNSPLHF
v_call: TRBV18; j_call: TRBJ2-3; d_call: TRBD1; clone_size: .; cdr3_nt: TGTGCCAGCTCACGAGGACAGGGACCCACAGATACGCAGTATTTT; cdr3_aa: CASSRGQGPTDTQYF
v_call: TRBV7-9; j_call: TRBJ2-7; d_call: .; clone_size: .; cdr3_nt: TGTGCCAGCAGCTTAAGATCAGGGGCCTCCTACGAGCAGTACTTC; cdr3_aa: CASSLRSGASYEQYF
v_call: TRBV27; j_call: TRBJ2-1; d_call: TRBD2; clone_size: .; cdr3_nt: TGTGCCAGCAAGCTAGCGGGGGGCCCAAGCGAGCAGTTCTTC; cdr3_aa: CASKLAGGPSEQFF
v_call: TRBV5-1; j_call: TRBJ1-1; d_call: .; clone_size: .; cdr3_nt: TGCGCCAGCAGCTTGGCTCGGGGGACGAACACTGAAGCTTTCTTT; cdr3_aa: CASSLARGTNTEAFF
v_call: TRBV27; j_call: TRBJ2-2; d_call: TRBD2; clone_size: .; cdr3_nt: TGTGCCAGCAGTCCCGACCTCTGGACTAGCGGAAACACCGGGGAGCTGTTTTTT; cdr3_aa: CASSPDLWTSGNTGELFF
v_call: TRBV6-5; j_call: TRBJ1-5; d_call: TRBD1; clone_size: .; cdr3_nt: TGTGCCAGCAGTTTTACAGGGGGCGACAATCAGCCCCAGCATTTT; cdr3_aa: CASSFTGGDNQPQHF
v_call: TRBV24-1; j_call: TRBJ1-5; d_call: .; clone_size: .; cdr3_nt: TGTGCCACCAGTGACTCGGCAGGGGCAAGGCAGCCCCAGCATTTT; cdr3_aa: CATSDSAGARQPQHF
v_call: TRBV28; j_call: TRBJ2-7; d_call: TRBD1; clone_size: .; cdr3_nt: TGTGCCAGCAGTTCCACGGACAGGGTGTACGAGCAGTACTTC; cdr3_aa: CASSSTDRVYEQYF
v_call: TRBV27; j_call: TRBJ2-5; d_call: TRBD1; clone_size: .; cdr3_nt: TGTGCCAGCAGCAGGGGGCAGCCCGGCGGGACCCAGTACTTC; cdr3_aa: CASSRGQPGGTQYF
v_call: TRBV19; j_call: TRBJ1-5; d_call: TRBD1; clone_size: .; cdr3_nt: TGTGCCAGTAGTATCCCCGGGACAGGCGGCCAGCCCCAGCATTTT; cdr3_aa: CASSIPGTGGQPQHF
v_call: TRBV6-5; j_call: TRBJ1-5; d_call: .; clone_size: .; cdr3_nt: TGTGCCAGCAGCGCCTCAGCGGGGCCCCAGCATTTT; cdr3_aa: CASSASAGPQHF
v_call: TRBV14; j_call: TRBJ2-7; d_call: TRBD1; clone_size: .; cdr3_nt: TGTGCCAGCAGCCAAGGAGTATTGTCAGGGGGCTCCTACGAGCAGTACTTC; cdr3_aa: CASSQGVLSGGSYEQYF
v_call: TRBV3-1/TRBV3-2; j_call: TRBJ1-1; d_call: TRBD1; clone_size: .; cdr3_nt: TGTGCCAGCAGCCAAGGGACAGGGGTGAACACTGAAGCTTTCTTT; cdr3_aa: CASSQGTGVNTEAFF
v_call: TRBV5-5; j_call: TRBJ2-1; d_call: TRBD1; clone_size: .; cdr3_nt: TGTGCCAGCAGCTGGACAGGGGCCTACAATGAGCAGTTCTTC; cdr3_aa: CASSWTGAYNEQFF
v_call: TRBV9; j_call: TRBJ2-1; d_call: TRBD2; clone_size: .; cdr3_nt: TGTGCCAGCAGCGTAGCTTCGGGACTAGGGTCAAGCTCCTACAATGAGCAGTTCTTC; cdr3_aa: CASSVASGLGSSSYNEQFF
v_call: TRBV4-1; j_call: TRBJ1-1; d_call: TRBD1; clone_size: .; cdr3_nt: TGCGCCAGCAAAGGGACAGGGGGGATCATGACTGAAGCTTTCTTT; cdr3_aa: CASKGTGGIMTEAFF
v_call: TRBV5-1; j_call: TRBJ2-2; d_call: TRBD2; clone_size: .; cdr3_nt: TGCGCCAGCAGCTTGGTGGTGGCTAGCGGGGGGGCGGCCACCGGGGAGCTGTTTTTT; cdr3_aa: CASSLVVASGGAATGELFF
v_call: TRBV5-5; j_call: TRBJ2-1; d_call: .; clone_size: .; cdr3_nt: TGTGCCAGCAGCTTGGACCGGGTCTCCTACAATGAGCAGTTCTTC; cdr3_aa: CASSLDRVSYNEQFF
v_call: TRBV11-2; j_call: TRBJ2-5; d_call: TRBD1; clone_size: .; cdr3_nt: TGTGCCAGCAGCTTAGAGGGACAGCTATCGGGAGAGACCCAGTACTTC; cdr3_aa: CASSLEGQLSGETQYF
v_call: TRBV5-1; j_call: TRBJ2-6; d_call: TRBD1; clone_size: once; cdr3_nt: TGCGCCAGCAGCCCCGACAGGGCTGGGGCCAACGTCCTGACTTTC; cdr3_aa: CASSPDRAGANVLTF
v_call: TRBV5-1; j_call: TRBJ2-7; d_call: .; clone_size: once; cdr3_nt: TGCGCCAGCAGCTTGGAGGCAGGCCCCTACGAGCAGTACTTC; cdr3_aa: CASSLEAGPYEQYF
v_call: TRBV7-9; j_call: TRBJ1-2; d_call: TRBD1; clone_size: .; cdr3_nt: TGTGCCAGCAGCGGACAGGGGTACTATGGCTACACCTTC; cdr3_aa: CASSGQGYYGYTF
v_call: TRBV5-1; j_call: TRBJ2-5; d_call: TRBD2; clone_size: .; cdr3_nt: TGCGCCAGCAGCTTGGCGGGGCTAGCGGTGGGCCAAGAGACCCAGTACTTC; cdr3_aa: CASSLAGLAVGQETQYF
v_call: TRBV3-1/TRBV3-2; j_call: TRBJ2-1; d_call: TRBD2; clone_size: .; cdr3_nt: TGTGCCAGCAGCCAAGATAGGCGACTAGCGGGGGGTAACTCCTACAATGAGCAGTTCTTC; cdr3_aa: CASSQDRRLAGGNSYNEQFF
v_call: TRBV28; j_call: TRBJ1-2; d_call: .; clone_size: once; cdr3_nt: TGTGCCAGCAGTTTATCCACGCGGGCCTCCGGTGGCTACACCTTC; cdr3_aa: CASSLSTRASGGYTF
v_call: TRBV11-3; j_call: TRBJ2-3; d_call: TRBD1; clone_size: .; cdr3_nt: TGTGCCAGCAGCTTAGCAGGGGGCGCCGGCACAGATACGCAGTATTTT; cdr3_aa: CASSLAGGAGTDTQYF
v_call: TRBV18; j_call: TRBJ2-1; d_call: .; clone_size: .; cdr3_nt: TGTGCCAGCTCAGCCGGGGGGCTCAATGAGCAGTTCTTC; cdr3_aa: CASSAGGLNEQFF
v_call: TRBV4-1; j_call: TRBJ2-7; d_call: .; clone_size: .; cdr3_nt: TGCGCCAGCAGCCAAGGGGGGCCGGGGCCCTACGAGCAGTACTTC; cdr3_aa: CASSQGGPGPYEQYF
v_call: TRBV6-2/TRBV6-3; j_call: TRBJ2-3; d_call: TRBD2; clone_size: .; cdr3_nt: TGTGCCAGCAGTTACGATCTTAGGGGAGCGGGGGCCCCGAATGTAGCGCAGTATTTT; cdr3_aa: CASSYDLRGAGAPNVAQYF
v_call: TRBV7-2; j_call: TRBJ1-2; d_call: .; clone_size: .; cdr3_nt: TGTGCCAGCAGCCCCACCCGCGGTAGCTATGGCTACACCTTC; cdr3_aa: CASSPTRGSYGYTF
v_call: TRBV18; j_call: TRBJ2-7; d_call: TRBD1; clone_size: .; cdr3_nt: TGTGCCAGCTCAGACGGGACAGTTAGCGAGCAGTACTTC; cdr3_aa: CASSDGTVSEQYF
v_call: TRBV5-6; j_call: TRBJ1-2; d_call: TRBD1; clone_size: .; cdr3_nt: TGTGCCAGCAGATCACAGGGGGCGGGCTATGGCTACACCTTC; cdr3_aa: CASRSQGAGYGYTF
v_call: TRBV5-1; j_call: TRBJ1-4; d_call: TRBD1; clone_size: .; cdr3_nt: TGCGCCAGCAGCTTGGTATCCAGGGGGTCCCTAGTTGCAACTAATGAAAAACTGTTTTTT; cdr3_aa: CASSLVSRGSLVATNEKLFF
v_call: TRBV3-1/TRBV3-2; j_call: TRBJ2-2; d_call: .; clone_size: .; cdr3_nt: TGTGCCAGCAGCCCAAGACACAACACCGGGGAGCTGTTTTTT; cdr3_aa: CASSPRHNTGELFF
v_call: TRBV29-1; j_call: TRBJ1-2; d_call: .; clone_size: .; cdr3_nt: TGCAGCGTACTCCATCCTTATGGCTACACCTTC; cdr3_aa: CSVLHPYGYTF
v_call: TRBV7-9; j_call: TRBJ1-6; d_call: .; clone_size: .; cdr3_nt: TGTGCCAGCAGACCCCTAAGGGGAGGGGTCGATTCACCCCTCCACTTT; cdr3_aa: CASRPLRGGVDSPLHF
v_call: TRBV7-9; j_call: TRBJ1-1; d_call: TRBD1; clone_size: .; cdr3_nt: TGTGCCAGCAGCCCGATTTTTGCAGGGGGGTCCACTGAAGCTTTCTTT; cdr3_aa: CASSPIFAGGSTEAFF
v_call: TRBV6-2/TRBV6-3; j_call: TRBJ2-1; d_call: TRBD2; clone_size: .; cdr3_nt: TGTGCCAGCAGTACCCGGGGACTAGCGGCGTCGAGCTCCTACAATGAGCAGTTCTTC; cdr3_aa: CASSTRGLAASSSYNEQFF
v_call: TRBV3-1/TRBV3-2; j_call: TRBJ1-5; d_call: TRBD1; clone_size: .; cdr3_nt: TGTGCCAGCAGCCAAGGGTCGACAGGGAACAATCAGCCCCAGCATTTT; cdr3_aa: CASSQGSTGNNQPQHF
v_call: TRBV6-5; j_call: TRBJ1-6; d_call: .; clone_size: .; cdr3_nt: TGTGCCAGCAGGGGGGCAGGGCCCAATTCACCCCTCCACTTT; cdr3_aa: CASRGAGPNSPLHF
v_call: TRBV29-1; j_call: TRBJ2-7; d_call: .; clone_size: .; cdr3_nt: TGCAGCGTTGAAGCCCCCGGACAACCCTACGAGCAGTACTTC; cdr3_aa: CSVEAPGQPYEQYF
v_call: TRBV15; j_call: TRBJ2-7; d_call: .; clone_size: .; cdr3_nt: TGTGCCACCAGCGCTAGGTCGGCAGGGGCCACCTACGAGCAGTACTTC; cdr3_aa: CATSARSAGATYEQYF
v_call: TRBV6-5; j_call: TRBJ1-4; d_call: .; clone_size: .; cdr3_nt: TGTGCCAGCAACAACAGGGCAGGTGGGGAAAAACTGTTTTTT; cdr3_aa: CASNNRAGGEKLFF
v_call: TRBV6-1; j_call: TRBJ1-1; d_call: .; clone_size: .; cdr3_nt: TGTGCCAGCAGTGAAACTTCCGGGACTGAAGCTTTCTTT; cdr3_aa: CASSETSGTEAFF
v_call: TRBV3-1/TRBV3-2; j_call: TRBJ1-1; d_call: .; clone_size: .; cdr3_nt: TGTGCCAGCAGCCAGATTAGGAACACTGAAGCTTTCTTT; cdr3_aa: CASSQIRNTEAFF
v_call: TRBV30; j_call: TRBJ1-1; d_call: .; clone_size: .; cdr3_nt: TGTGCCTGGAACAAGGGGGAACTCTTTGAAGCTTTCTTT; cdr3_aa: CAWNKGELFEAFF
v_call: TRBV3-1/TRBV3-2; j_call: TRBJ2-5; d_call: TRBD2; clone_size: few; cdr3_nt: TGTGCCAGCAGCCAAGCTCGGGGGGGGCCGGGGACCCAGTACTTC; cdr3_aa: CASSQARGGPGTQYF
v_call: TRBV19; j_call: TRBJ1-3; d_call: TRBD1; clone_size: .; cdr3_nt: TGTGCCAGTAGTCAGGGACAGGGTCTCGTCTCTGGAAACACCATATATTTT; cdr3_aa: CASSQGQGLVSGNTIYF